This T cell receptor (beta chain) was captured by sequencing in a study of shared clonotypes between healthy human individuals. Healthy and HIV-negative, the adult donors had no recent acute infections or vaccinations. Caucasian adults residing in Nashville, Tennessee made up all the donors. Once extracted for a subset, genomic DNA was divided evenly among several immunoSEQ plates. Original analysis: ImmunoSEQ only sent back junction sequences with no quality scores, so filtering was done differently. Method: immunoSEQ multiplex PCR; TCRdb's copy keeps in-frame clones and lacks some. The V and J calls and clone size are taken from that table; D and trimming were inferred from the DNA. The sample lists 2 million to 3 million clones, 80% to 95% occurring once. Germline loops: CDR1 MNHNY, CDR2 SVGAGI (reference sequence). This CDR3 has 14 amino acids. V lost 8 bases and J lost 0, with 13 bases in between.

The sequenced sample consisted of naive CD4+ T cells from PBMCs. Subset described: CD45RA+ positively selected. The clonotype comes from a man between 18 and 29 years old in good health. Some clones in this sample may be carry-over from other donors' samples. The gene calls are TRBV6-6 and TRBJ1-1; no clear D. CDR3 DNA sequence: TGTGCCAGCTTGCCAGGAGATATGAACACTGAAGCTTTCTTT. This translates into CASLPGDMNTEAFF.